These 20 T cell receptor beta chains were all obtained from the same sample, sequenced in a study of early T cells in non-severe SARS-CoV-2 infection. TCRdb re-analysed the 5' RACE reads in MiXCR, keeping a single row per CDR3 protein. The sample gives tens of thousands of distinct CDR3 sequences, about 5.3% of which show up once; 24% is in the top ten. Sequenced material: whole blood. These receptors were collected from an adult who was a healthcare worker with PCR-confirmed SARS-CoV-2 infection or an uninfected control (not recorded which).

V is TRBV7-6 and J is TRBJ2-1, with D possibly TRBD2 on 6 matching bases. V was pared by 3 bases and J by 5 bases, with 14 bases between. The CDR3 extends over 15 amino acids. CDR1 SGHVS and CDR2 FNYEAQ come from the germline V gene. This CDR3 is CASSFVEGGNNEQFF. The CDR3 DNA follows: TGTGCCAGCAGCTTTGTCGAGGGAGGCAACAATGAGCAGTTCTTC.

This clonotype has ten or more counts. This chain links TRBV28 with TRBJ2-3; 8 bases map to TRBD2. Per the germline V gene, CDR1 is MDHEN and CDR2 is SYDVKM. The junction had 5 bases not matched to a gene; V was cut back by 4 bases and J by 5 bases. The CDR3 consists of 14 residues. The CDR3, as DNA: TGTGCCAGCAGTTCGGGGGGGAATGTAGATACGCAGTATTTT. Amino acid sequence: CASSSGGNVDTQYF.

This clonotype was seen ten or more times. This rearrangement joins TRBV30 to TRBJ2-3; 7 bases agree with TRBD2. J was trimmed by 4 bases and V by 5 bases; bases with no gene match: 6. CDR3 length equals 13 residues. The V gene's germline CDR1 is GTSNPN and CDR2 SVGIG (reference sequence). The CDR3 region has the DNA TGTGCCTGGGGGACCGCGGGGGCAGATACGCAGTATTTT. Protein: CAWGTAGADTQYF. The full variable domain, with the rest looked up from reference TRBV30 and TRBJ2-3, is SQTIHQWPATLVQPVGSPLSLECTVEGTSNPNLYWYRQAAGRGLQLLFYSVGIGQISSEVPQNLSASRPQDRQFILSSKKLLLSDSGFYLCAWGTAGADTQYFGPGTRLTVL.

This chain connects TRBV6-5 to TRBJ2-2; 12 bases map to TRBD2. The junction had 12 bases not matched to a gene; V was cut back by 0 bases and J by 1 base. Germline CDR1 is MNHEY and CDR2 is SVGAGI. CDR3 size: 21 residues. In DNA form, the CDR3 reads TGTGCCAGCAGTTACTCGATGGCGGGGCTAGCGGGAGGGCGGAACACCGGGGAGCTGTTTTTT. This gives the protein CASSYSMAGLAGGRNTGELFF.

This clonotype was recorded many times. The chain is built from TRBV29-1 and TRBJ1-1; D is perhaps TRBD1 (6 bases). Deletions cut 7 bases from V and 10 bases from J, with 16 bases between. The germline V gene encodes CDR1 SQVTM and CDR2 ANQGSEA. The CDR3 loop spans 11 amino acids. CDR3 region: CSAGQTTTAFF. CDR3 nucleotides: TGCAGCGCCGGACAGACAACGACAGCTTTCTTT.

This clonotype was seen ten or more times. V is TRBV5-5 and J is TRBJ1-2, with D hard to call. The CDR3 contains 15 residues. The germline V gene encodes CDR1 SGHKS and CDR2 YYEKEE (reference sequence). The V gene lost 3 bases and the J gene lost 6 bases, with 18 bases spanning the gap. The DNA for the CDR3 is TGTGCCAGCAGCTACCTCCCGGGCCGCGAGGATGGCTACACCTTC. Translated: CASSYLPGREDGYTF.

This clonotype has at least ten counts. The chain is built from TRBV20-1 and TRBJ2-1; 8 bases are a match to TRBD2. Germline CDR1 DFQATT, CDR2 SNEGSKA (reference sequence). J was trimmed by 0 bases and V by 5 bases; bases with no gene match: 6. The CDR3 spans 15 residues. CDR3 region: CSAVSGTSSYNEQFF. DNA of the CDR3: TGCAGTGCTGTCTCCGGGACTAGCTCCTACAATGAGCAGTTCTTC.

This clonotype was counted many times. Here the CDR3 reads CSVGRPSGRGNTGELFF. In DNA, the CDR3 is TGCAGCGTTGGTAGACCTAGCGGGAGGGGGAACACCGGGGAGCTGTTTTTT. The chain links TRBV29-1 to TRBJ2-2; 12 bases align to TRBD2. V was clipped by 4 bases and J by 1 base; unmatched bases: 7. Germline lookup yields CDR1 SQVTM and CDR2 ANQGSEA. The length of the CDR3 is 17 residues.

The table lists this clonotype with many counts. The gene calls are TRBV5-3 and TRBJ2-7, with a weak D call TRBD2 (5 bases). TRBV5-3 carries the ORF label, with uncertain function. V lost 7 bases and J 5 bases, leaving 10 bases between the germline ends. CDR3 length: 11 residues. The CDR3 bases are TGTGCCAGACAGAGGGAAGACGAGCAGTACTTC. It yields the protein CARQREDEQYF.

This clonotype was counted ten times or more. V usage is TRBV12-5 and J usage is TRBJ2-4; tentative D call: TRBD1 (5 bases). V lost 0 bases and J 2 bases, leaving 14 bases between the germline ends. The CDR3 spans 17 residues. Per germline, CDR1 LGHNT and CDR2 FRNRAP. DNA of the CDR3: TGTGCTAGTGGTTTGGTAGTAGGGGTTACGACCAAAAACATTCAGTACTTC. Residues: CASGLVVGVTTKNIQYF.

Ten or more counts support this clonotype. This sequence joins TRBV19 and TRBJ2-7, with 7 bases that match TRBD1. The CDR3 spans 16 residues. With V trimmed by 7 bases and J by 2 bases, 14 bases remained unmatched. Germline V gene data show CDR1 as LNHDA and CDR2 as SQIVND (reference sequence). The CDR3 region is CASKRAAQGFPYEQYF. CDR3 DNA sequence: TGTGCCAGTAAACGGGCGGCACAGGGGTTTCCCTACGAGCAGTACTTC.

This clonotype has more than one count but fewer than ten. The chain joins TRBV5-1 to TRBJ2-7, with D possibly being TRBD1 (6 bases). The V and J ends lost 0 bases and 4 bases respectively, with 8 bases between them. The CDR3 extends over 13 amino acids. CDR1 and CDR2 from the germline V gene are SGHRS and YFSETQ. CDR3: CASSLVRGYEQYF. The CDR3, as DNA: TGCGCCAGCAGCTTGGTAAGGGGGTACGAGCAGTACTTC.

This clonotype has a count of ten or more. The rearrangement joins TRBV29-1 to TRBJ1-1; D remains ambiguous. The CDR3 sequence is 12 residues long. CDR1 and CDR2 from the germline V gene are SQVTM and ANQGSEA. V lost 2 bases and J lost 3, with 7 bases in between. In DNA form, the CDR3 reads TGCAGCGTTGAATGGAAGGACACTGAAGCTTTCTTT. It encodes CSVEWKDTEAFF.

This clonotype was found a few times. The V and J genes are TRBV5-5 and TRBJ1-1; no clear D gene. Between the trimmed V and J ends, which lost 7 bases and 1 base, there was a span of 11 bases. The CDR3 totals 13 residues. CDR1 and CDR2 from the germline V gene are SGHKS and YYEKEE (reference sequence). The chain's CDR3 is CASHFQPNTEAFF. For the CDR3, the DNA is TGTGCCAGCCACTTCCAGCCGAACACTGAAGCTTTCTTT.

This clonotype was seen ten or more times. The chain joins TRBV7-3 to TRBJ2-1; 9 bases line up with TRBD2. This CDR3 contains 15 residues. Germline V CDR1 and CDR2: SGHTA, FQGTGA. Trimming at V came to 2 bases and at J to 7 bases, leaving 6 bases not matched to a gene. This CDR3 reads CASSLAGGPNNEQFF. The CDR3 DNA is TGTGCCAGCAGCTTAGCGGGAGGGCCAAATAATGAGCAGTTCTTC.

The chain links TRBV11-3 to TRBJ2-7; the match to TRBD2 covers 7 bases. In germline, CDR1 is SGHNT, CDR2 YENEEA. Trimming cost V 2 bases and J 7 bases; bases outside gene matches: 5. This CDR3 contains 13 residues. This chain's CDR3 is CASSLSTGGEQYF. The CDR3, as DNA: TGTGCCAGCAGCTTATCAACCGGGGGGGAGCAGTACTTC.

The chain employs TRBV19 and TRBJ2-7; 7 bases match TRBD1. Germline CDR1 and CDR2: LNHDA and SQIVND (reference sequence). J was trimmed by 0 bases and V by 8 bases; bases with no gene match: 4. CDR3 size: 13 residues. CDR3 coding DNA: TGTGCCAGTGCGGACAGGAGCTCCTACGAGCAGTACTTC. Protein product: CASADRSSYEQYF.

The V and J genes are TRBV4-2 and TRBJ1-4; 7 bases align to TRBD1. Trimming at V came to 0 bases and at J to 3 bases, leaving 4 bases not matched to a gene. Germline CDR1 reads LGHNA; CDR2 reads YNFKEQ. CDR3 length equals 16 residues. CDR3 region: CASSQELRGPNEKLFF. DNA for the CDR3: TGTGCCAGCAGCCAAGAGTTGAGGGGGCCTAATGAAAAACTGTTTTTT.

This clonotype qualifies as medium-sized. The rearrangement links TRBV28 to TRBJ2-5; no firm D call. Germline CDR1 and CDR2: MDHEN and SYDVKM. V was trimmed by 7 bases and J by 5 bases, leaving 23 bases between them. This CDR3 is built from 16 residues. The CDR3 here is CASTDNGPLVGETQYF. The CDR3 nucleotides read TGTGCCAGCACTGACAACGGTCCCTTGGTGGGGGAGACCCAGTACTTC. The whole variable domain, remainder taken from reference TRBV28 and TRBJ2-5, is DVKVTQSSRYLVKRTGEKVFLECVQDMDHENMFWYRQDPGLGLRLIYFSYDVKMKEKGDIPEGYSVSREKKERFSLILESASTNQTSMYLCASTDNGPLVGETQYFGPGTRLLVL.

This clonotype is labeled as large (0.1 to 1%). The gene calls are TRBV5-1 and TRBJ2-5; possible D gene TRBD1, 5 bases. Germline loops: CDR1 SGHRS, CDR2 YFSETQ. Trimming removed 0 bases at V and 7 bases at J, with 10 bases between. This CDR3 region has 13 residues. Here the CDR3 DNA reads TGCGCCAGCAGCTTGGGACAGTATGGGACCCAGTACTTC. It is translated as CASSLGQYGTQYF.